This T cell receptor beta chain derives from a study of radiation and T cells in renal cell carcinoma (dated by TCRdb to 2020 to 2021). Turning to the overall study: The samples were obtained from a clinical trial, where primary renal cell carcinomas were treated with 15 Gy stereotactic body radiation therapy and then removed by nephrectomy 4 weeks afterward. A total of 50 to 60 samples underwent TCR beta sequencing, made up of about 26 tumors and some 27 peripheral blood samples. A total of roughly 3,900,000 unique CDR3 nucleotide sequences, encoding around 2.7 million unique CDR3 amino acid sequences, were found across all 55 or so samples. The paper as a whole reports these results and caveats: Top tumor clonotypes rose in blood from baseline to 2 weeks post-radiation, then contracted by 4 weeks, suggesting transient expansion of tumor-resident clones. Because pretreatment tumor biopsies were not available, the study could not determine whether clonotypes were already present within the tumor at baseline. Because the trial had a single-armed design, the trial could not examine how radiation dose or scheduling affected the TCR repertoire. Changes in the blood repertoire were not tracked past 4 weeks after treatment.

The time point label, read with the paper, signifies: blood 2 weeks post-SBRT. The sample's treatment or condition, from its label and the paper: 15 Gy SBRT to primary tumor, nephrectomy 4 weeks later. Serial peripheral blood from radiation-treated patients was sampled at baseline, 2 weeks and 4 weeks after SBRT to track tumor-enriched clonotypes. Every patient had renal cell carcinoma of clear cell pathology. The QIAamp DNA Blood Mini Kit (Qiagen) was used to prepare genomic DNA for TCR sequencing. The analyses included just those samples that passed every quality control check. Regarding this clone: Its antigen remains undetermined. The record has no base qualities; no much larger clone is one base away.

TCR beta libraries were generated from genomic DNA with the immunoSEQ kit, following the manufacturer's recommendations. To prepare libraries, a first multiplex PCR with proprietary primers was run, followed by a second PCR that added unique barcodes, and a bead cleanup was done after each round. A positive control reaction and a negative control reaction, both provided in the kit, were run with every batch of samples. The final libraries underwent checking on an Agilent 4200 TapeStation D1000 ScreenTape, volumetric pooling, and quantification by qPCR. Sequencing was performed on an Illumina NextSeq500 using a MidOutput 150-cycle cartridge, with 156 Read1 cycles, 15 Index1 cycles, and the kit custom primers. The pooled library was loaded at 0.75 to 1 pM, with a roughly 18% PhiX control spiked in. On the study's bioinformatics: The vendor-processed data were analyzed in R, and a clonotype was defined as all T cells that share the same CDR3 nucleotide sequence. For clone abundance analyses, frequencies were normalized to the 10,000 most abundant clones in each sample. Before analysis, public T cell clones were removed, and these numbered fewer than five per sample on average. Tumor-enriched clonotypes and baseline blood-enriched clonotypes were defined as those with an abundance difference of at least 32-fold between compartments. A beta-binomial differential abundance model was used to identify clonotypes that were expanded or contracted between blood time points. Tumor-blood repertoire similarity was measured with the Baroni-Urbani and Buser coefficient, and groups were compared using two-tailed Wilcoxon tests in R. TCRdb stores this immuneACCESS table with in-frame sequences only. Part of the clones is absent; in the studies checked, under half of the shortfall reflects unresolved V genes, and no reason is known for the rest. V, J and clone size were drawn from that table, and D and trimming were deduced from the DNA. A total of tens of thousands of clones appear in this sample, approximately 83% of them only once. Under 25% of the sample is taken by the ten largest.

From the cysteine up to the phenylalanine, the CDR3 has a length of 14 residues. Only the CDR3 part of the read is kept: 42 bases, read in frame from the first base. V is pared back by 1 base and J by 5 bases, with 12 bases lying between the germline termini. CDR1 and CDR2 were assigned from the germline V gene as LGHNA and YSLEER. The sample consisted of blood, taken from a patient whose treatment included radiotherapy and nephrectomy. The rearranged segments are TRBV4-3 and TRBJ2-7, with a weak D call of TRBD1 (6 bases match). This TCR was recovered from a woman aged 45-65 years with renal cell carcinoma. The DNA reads TGCGCCAGCAGCCAAGGCGAGGACAGTCACGAGCAGTACTTC. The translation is CASSQGEDSHEQYF.